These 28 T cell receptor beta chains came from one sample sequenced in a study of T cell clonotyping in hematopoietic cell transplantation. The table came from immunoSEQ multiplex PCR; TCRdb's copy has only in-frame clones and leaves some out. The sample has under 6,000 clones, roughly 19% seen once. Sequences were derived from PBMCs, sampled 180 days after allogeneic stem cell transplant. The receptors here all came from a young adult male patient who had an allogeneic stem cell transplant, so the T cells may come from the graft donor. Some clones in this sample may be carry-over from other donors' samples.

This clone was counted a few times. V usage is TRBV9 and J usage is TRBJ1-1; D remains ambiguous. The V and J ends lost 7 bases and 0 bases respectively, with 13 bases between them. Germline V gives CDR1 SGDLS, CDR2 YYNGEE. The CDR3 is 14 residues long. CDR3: CASGLPDMNTEAFF. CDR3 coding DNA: TGTGCCAGCGGGCTTCCCGATATGAACACTGAAGCTTTCTTT.

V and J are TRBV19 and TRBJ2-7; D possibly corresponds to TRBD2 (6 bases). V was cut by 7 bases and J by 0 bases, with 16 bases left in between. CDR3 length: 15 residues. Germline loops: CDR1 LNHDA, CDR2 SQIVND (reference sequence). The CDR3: CASTVDYTSSYEQYF. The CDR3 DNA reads TGTGCCAGTACCGTGGACTATACTAGCTCCTACGAGCAGTACTTC. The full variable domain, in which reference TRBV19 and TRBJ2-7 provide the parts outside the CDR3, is DGGITQSPKYLFRKEGQNVTLSCEQNLNHDAMYWYRQDPGQGLRLIYYSQIVNDFQKGDIAEGYSVSREKKESFPLTVTSAQKNPTAFYLCASTVDYTSSYEQYFGPGTRLTVT.

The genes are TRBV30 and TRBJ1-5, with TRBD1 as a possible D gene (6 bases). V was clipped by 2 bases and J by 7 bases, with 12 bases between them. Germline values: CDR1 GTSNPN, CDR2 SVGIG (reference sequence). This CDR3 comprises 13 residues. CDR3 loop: CAWSSGGRQPQHF. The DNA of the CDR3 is TGTGCCTGGAGTTCCGGGGGCAGACAGCCCCAGCATTTT. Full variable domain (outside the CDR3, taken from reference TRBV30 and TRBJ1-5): SQTIHQWPATLVQPVGSPLSLECTVEGTSNPNLYWYRQAAGRGLQLLFYSVGIGQISSEVPQNLSASRPQDRQFILSSKKLLLSDSGFYLCAWSSGGRQPQHFGDGTRLSIL.

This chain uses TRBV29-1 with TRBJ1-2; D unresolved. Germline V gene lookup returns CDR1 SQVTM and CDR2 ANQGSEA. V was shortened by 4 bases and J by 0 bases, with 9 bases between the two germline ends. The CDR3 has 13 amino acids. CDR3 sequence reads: CSVGTRTNYGYTF. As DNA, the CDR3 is TGCAGCGTTGGTACGCGGACTAACTATGGCTACACCTTC.

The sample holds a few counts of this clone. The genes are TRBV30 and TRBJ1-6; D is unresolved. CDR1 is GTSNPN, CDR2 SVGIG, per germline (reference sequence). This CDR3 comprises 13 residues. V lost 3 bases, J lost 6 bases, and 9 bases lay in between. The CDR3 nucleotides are TGTGCCTGGAGCCCGGCAGCTAATTCACCCCTCCACTTT. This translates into CAWSPAANSPLHF.

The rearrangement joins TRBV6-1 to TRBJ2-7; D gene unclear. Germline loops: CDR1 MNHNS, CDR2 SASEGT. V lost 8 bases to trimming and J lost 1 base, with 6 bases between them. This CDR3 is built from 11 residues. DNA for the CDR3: TGTGCCAGCGGACGGTCCTACGAGCAGTACTTC. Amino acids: CASGRSYEQYF.

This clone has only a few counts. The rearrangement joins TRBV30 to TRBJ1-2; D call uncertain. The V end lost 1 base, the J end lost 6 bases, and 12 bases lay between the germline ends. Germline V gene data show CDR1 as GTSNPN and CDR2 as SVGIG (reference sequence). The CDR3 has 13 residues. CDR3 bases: TGTGCCTGGAGTGAGGGTTACGGAGATGGCTACACCTTC. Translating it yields CAWSEGYGDGYTF.

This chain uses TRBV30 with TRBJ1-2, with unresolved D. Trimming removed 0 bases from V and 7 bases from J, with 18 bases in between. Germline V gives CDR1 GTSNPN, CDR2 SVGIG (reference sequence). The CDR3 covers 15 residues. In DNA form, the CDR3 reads TGTGCCTGGAGTGTTGGAGTTGAGGTGTATCGTGGCTACACCTTC. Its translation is CAWSVGVEVYRGYTF. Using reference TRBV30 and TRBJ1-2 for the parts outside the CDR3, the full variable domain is SQTIHQWPATLVQPVGSPLSLECTVEGTSNPNLYWYRQAAGRGLQLLFYSVGIGQISSEVPQNLSASRPQDRQFILSSKKLLLSDSGFYLCAWSVGVEVYRGYTFGSGTRLTVV.

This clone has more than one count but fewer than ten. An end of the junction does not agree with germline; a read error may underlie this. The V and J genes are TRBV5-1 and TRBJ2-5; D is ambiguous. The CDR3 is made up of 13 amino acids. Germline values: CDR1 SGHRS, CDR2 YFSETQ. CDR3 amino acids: CASSQSGPETQYF. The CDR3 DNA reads TGCGCCAGCAGCCAATCAGGCCCAGAGACCCAATACTTC.

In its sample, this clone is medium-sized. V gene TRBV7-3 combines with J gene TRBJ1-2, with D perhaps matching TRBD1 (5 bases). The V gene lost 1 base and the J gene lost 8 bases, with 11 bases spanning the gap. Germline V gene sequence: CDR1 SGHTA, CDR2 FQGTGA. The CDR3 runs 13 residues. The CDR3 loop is CASSLSAGQGYTF. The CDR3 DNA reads TGTGCCAGCAGCTTAAGTGCAGGACAAGGCTACACCTTC. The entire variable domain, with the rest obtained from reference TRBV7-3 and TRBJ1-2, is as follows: GAGVSQTPSNKVTEKGKYVELRCDPISGHTALYWYRQSLGQGPEFLIYFQGTGAADDSGLPNDRFFAVRPEGSVSTLKIQRTERGDSAVYLCASSLSAGQGYTFGSGTRLTVV.

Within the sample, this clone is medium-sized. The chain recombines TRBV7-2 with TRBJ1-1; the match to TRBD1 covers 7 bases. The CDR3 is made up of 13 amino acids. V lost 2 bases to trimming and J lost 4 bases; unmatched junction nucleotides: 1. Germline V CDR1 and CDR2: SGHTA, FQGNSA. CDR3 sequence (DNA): TGTGCCAGCAGCTTATCAGGGGGCACTGAAGCTTTCTTT. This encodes CASSLSGGTEAFF.

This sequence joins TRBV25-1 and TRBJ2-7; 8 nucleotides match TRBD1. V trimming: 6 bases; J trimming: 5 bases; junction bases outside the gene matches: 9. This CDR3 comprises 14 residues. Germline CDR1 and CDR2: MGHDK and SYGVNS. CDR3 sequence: CASSTRDRFHEQYF. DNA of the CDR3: TGTGCCAGCAGCACCCGGGACAGGTTCCACGAGCAGTACTTC.

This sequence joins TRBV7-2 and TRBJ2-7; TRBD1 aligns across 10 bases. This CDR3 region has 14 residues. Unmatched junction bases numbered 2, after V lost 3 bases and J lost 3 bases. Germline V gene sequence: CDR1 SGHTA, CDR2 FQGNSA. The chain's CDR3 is CASSFGDRGYEQYF. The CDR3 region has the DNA TGTGCCAGCAGCTTCGGGGACAGGGGCTACGAGCAGTACTTC.

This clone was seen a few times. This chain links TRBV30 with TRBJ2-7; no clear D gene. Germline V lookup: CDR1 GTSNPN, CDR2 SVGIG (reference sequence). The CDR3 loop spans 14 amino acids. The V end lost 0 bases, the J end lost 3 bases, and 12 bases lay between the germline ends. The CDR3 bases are TGTGCCTGGAGTGTTGGGCAGGCCGACTACGAGCAGTACTTC. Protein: CAWSVGQADYEQYF.

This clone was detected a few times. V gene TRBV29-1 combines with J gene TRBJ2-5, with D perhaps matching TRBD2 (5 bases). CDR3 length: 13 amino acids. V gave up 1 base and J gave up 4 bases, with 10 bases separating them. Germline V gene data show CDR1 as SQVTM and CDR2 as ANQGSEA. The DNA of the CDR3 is TGCAGCGTTGAAGCGGGGTTGGGAGAGACCCAGTACTTC. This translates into CSVEAGLGETQYF. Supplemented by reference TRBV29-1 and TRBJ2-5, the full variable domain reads SAVISQKPSRDICQRGTSLTIQCQVDSQVTMMFWYRQQPGQSLTLIATANQGSEATYESGFVIDKFPISRPNLTFSTLTVSNMSPEDSSIYLCSVEAGLGETQYFGPGTRLLVL.

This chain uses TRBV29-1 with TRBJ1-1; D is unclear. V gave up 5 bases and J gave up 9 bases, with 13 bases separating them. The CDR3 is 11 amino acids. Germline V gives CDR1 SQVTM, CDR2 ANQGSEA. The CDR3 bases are TGCAGCGTTACCGAGAACGTACAAGCTTTCTTT. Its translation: CSVTENVQAFF.

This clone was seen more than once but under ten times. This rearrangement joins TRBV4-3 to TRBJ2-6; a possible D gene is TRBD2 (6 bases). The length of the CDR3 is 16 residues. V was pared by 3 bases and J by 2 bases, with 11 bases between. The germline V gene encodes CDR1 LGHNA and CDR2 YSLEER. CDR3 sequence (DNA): TGCGCCAGCAGCCAGTCCGGGAGCGCTGGGGCCAACGTCCTGACTTTC. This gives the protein CASSQSGSAGANVLTF.

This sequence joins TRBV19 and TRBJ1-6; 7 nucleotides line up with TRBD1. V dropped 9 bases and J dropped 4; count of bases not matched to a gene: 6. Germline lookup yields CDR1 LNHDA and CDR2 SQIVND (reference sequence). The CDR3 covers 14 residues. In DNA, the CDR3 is TGTGCCAGCCGCCCGGGACAGTATAATTCACCCCTCCACTTT. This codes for CASRPGQYNSPLHF.

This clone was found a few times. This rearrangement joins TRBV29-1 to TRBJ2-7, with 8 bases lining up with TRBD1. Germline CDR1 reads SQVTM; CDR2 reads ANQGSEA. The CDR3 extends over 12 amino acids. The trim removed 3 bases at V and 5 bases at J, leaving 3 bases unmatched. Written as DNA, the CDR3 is TGCAGCGTTGATGACAGGGGTGACGAGCAGTACTTC. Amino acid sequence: CSVDDRGDEQYF.

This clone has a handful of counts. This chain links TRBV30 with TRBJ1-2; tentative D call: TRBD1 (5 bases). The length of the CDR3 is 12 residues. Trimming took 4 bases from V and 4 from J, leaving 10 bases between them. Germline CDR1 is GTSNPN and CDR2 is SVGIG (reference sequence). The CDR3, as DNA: TGTGCCTGGACCGGACACAGCTATGGCTACACCTTC. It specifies CAWTGHSYGYTF.

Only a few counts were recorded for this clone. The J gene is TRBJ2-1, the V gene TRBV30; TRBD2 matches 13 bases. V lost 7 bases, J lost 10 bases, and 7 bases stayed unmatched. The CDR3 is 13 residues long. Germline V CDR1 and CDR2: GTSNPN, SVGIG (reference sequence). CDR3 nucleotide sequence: TGTGCCTCCCCTGGACTAGCGGGAGTCGAGCAGTTCTTC. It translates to CASPGLAGVEQFF.

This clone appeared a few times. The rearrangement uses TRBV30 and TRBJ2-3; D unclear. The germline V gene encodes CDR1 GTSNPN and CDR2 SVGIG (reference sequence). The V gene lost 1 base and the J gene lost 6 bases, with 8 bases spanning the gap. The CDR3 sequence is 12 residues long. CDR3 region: CAWSEARDTQYF. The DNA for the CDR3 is TGTGCCTGGAGTGAGGCCCGGGATACGCAGTATTTT.

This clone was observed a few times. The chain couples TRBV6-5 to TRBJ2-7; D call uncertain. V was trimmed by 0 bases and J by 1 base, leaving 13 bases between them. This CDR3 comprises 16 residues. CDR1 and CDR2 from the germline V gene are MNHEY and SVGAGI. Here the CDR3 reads CASSYSILWQSYEQYF. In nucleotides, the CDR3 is TGTGCCAGCAGTTACTCGATCCTTTGGCAATCCTACGAGCAGTACTTC.

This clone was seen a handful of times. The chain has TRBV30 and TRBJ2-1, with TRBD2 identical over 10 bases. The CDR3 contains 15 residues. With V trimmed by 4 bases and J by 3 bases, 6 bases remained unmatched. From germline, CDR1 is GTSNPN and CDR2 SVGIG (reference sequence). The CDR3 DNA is TGTGCCTGGAAGGAGGCTAGCGGGAGCTACAATGAGCAGTTCTTC. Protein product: CAWKEASGSYNEQFF.

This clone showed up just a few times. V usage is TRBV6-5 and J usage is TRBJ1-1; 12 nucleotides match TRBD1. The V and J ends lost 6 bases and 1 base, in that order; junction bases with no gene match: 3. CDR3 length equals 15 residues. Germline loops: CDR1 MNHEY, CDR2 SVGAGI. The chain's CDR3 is CASRGQGAGNTEAFF. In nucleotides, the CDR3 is TGTGCCAGCAGGGGACAGGGGGCAGGGAACACTGAAGCTTTCTTT.

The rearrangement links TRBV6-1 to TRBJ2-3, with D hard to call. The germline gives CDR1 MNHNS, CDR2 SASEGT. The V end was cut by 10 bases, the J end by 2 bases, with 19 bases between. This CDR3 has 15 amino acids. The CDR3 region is CATLRLRVVTDTQYF. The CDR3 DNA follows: TGTGCCACCCTGAGGTTACGAGTGGTCACAGATACGCAGTATTTT.

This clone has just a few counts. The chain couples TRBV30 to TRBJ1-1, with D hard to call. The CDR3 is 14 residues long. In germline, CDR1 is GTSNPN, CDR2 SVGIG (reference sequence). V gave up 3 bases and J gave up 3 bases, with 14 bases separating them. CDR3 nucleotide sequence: TGTGCCTGGAGCCGTGTTAGTGTGGACACTGAAGCTTTCTTT. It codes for CAWSRVSVDTEAFF.

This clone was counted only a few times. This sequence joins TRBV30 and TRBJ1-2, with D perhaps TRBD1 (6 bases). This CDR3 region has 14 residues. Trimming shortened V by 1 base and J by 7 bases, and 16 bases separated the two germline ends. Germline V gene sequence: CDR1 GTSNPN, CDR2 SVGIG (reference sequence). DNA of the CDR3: TGTGCCTGGAGTGCGGGGGCGGGCGCTGCTGGCTACACCTTC. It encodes CAWSAGAGAAGYTF.